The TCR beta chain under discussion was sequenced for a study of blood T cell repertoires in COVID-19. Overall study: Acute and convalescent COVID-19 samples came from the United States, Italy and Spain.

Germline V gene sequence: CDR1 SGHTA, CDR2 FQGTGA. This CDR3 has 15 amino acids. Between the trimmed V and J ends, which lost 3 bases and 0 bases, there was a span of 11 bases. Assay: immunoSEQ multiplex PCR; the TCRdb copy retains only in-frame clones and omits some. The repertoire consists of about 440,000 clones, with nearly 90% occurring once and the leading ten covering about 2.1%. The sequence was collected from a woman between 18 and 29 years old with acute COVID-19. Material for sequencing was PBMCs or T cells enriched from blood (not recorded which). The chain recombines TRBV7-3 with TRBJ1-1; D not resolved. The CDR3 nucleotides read TGTGCCAGCAGCTTCCTTCTATTTATGAACACTGAAGCTTTCTTT. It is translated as CASSFLLFMNTEAFF.